These 26 T cell receptor beta chains share one sample of origin, sequenced in a study of OX40 agonist ivuxolimab in advanced cancers. This table comes from immunoSEQ multiplex PCR, and its TCRdb copy is limited to in-frame clones, with some not included. This table has about 66,000 clones, roughly 80% appearing once. The specimen was CD4+ or CD8+ T cells sorted from blood, collected in a trial of the OX40 agonist ivuxolimab. The receptors here all came from an adult with an advanced solid tumor such as melanoma, head and neck, liver or kidney cancer.

The rearrangement uses TRBV19 and TRBJ2-4; D uncertain. V shed 5 bases and J shed 4 bases, with 18 bases lying between them. CDR3 length: 16 amino acids. Germline-derived CDR1 and CDR2 are LNHDA and SQIVND (reference sequence). The CDR3 protein is CASSLQPGPTKNIQYF. The DNA of the CDR3 is TGTGCCAGTAGTCTTCAACCCGGGCCTACTAAAAACATTCAGTACTTC.

The chain is built from TRBV20-1 and TRBJ2-3; D ambiguous. In germline, CDR1 is DFQATT, CDR2 SNEGSKA (reference sequence). Between the trimmed V and J ends, which lost 2 bases and 7 bases, there was a span of 7 bases. This CDR3 is built from 11 residues. As DNA, the CDR3 is TGCAGTGCTAGATTAATGAATACGCAGTATTTT. Its translation is CSARLMNTQYF.

The chain uses TRBV6-4 and TRBJ2-2; D possibly uses TRBD1 or TRBD2 (5 bases each). The CDR3 is made up of 16 amino acids. The V gene's germline CDR1 is MRHNA and CDR2 SNTAGT. Trimming removed 4 bases from V and 4 bases from J, with 16 bases in between. The CDR3 region is CASSVIGGAGTGELFF. The DNA of the CDR3 is TGTGCCAGCAGTGTCATCGGTGGGGCGGGCACCGGGGAGCTGTTTTTT.

The V call is TRBV6-1, the J call TRBJ2-7; 7 nucleotides line up with TRBD2. With V trimmed by 6 bases and J by 2 bases, 7 bases remained unmatched. The CDR3 totals 14 residues. Germline assignment: CDR1 MNHNS and CDR2 SASEGT. CDR3 region: CASRAELAAYEQYF. CDR3 bases: TGTGCCAGCAGGGCCGAGCTAGCGGCCTACGAGCAGTACTTC.

The chain links TRBV7-9 to TRBJ2-7; 8 positions match TRBD1. The CDR3 loop spans 13 amino acids. Germline-derived CDR1 and CDR2 are SEHNR and FQNEAQ (reference sequence). The V gene end was trimmed by 7 bases and the J gene end by 6 bases; junction bases not matched to a gene: 8. The CDR3 here is CASTQDDRGEQYF. In DNA, the CDR3 is TGTGCCAGCACTCAAGACGACAGGGGCGAGCAGTACTTC.

This rearrangement joins TRBV9 to TRBJ2-2; D is unresolved. The CDR3 has 13 amino acids. Trimming took off 0 bases at V and 8 bases at J, with 8 bases between the two ends. Germline loops: CDR1 SGDLS, CDR2 YYNGEE. The CDR3 spells CASSVATPGELFF. DNA of the CDR3: TGTGCCAGCAGCGTAGCGACCCCTGGGGAGCTGTTTTTT.

The V and J genes are TRBV6-1 and TRBJ2-6; the match to TRBD1 covers 8 bases. V was clipped by 6 bases and J by 0 bases; unmatched bases: 22. Germline CDR1 is MNHNS and CDR2 is SASEGT. The CDR3 sequence is 22 residues long. The CDR3 protein is CASREQGEVQGWKSSGANVLTF. In DNA, the CDR3 is TGTGCCAGCAGGGAACAGGGGGAGGTTCAGGGTTGGAAAAGCTCTGGGGCCAACGTCCTGACTTTC.

A single count supports this clone. V and J are TRBV28 and TRBJ2-1; D not certain. Germline CDR1 is MDHEN and CDR2 is SYDVKM. Trimming pared 5 bases from V and 2 bases from J, leaving 10 bases between. There are 14 residues in the CDR3. The CDR3 nucleotides read TGTGCCAGCAGTCCCTCACAGACCTACAATGAGCAGTTCTTC. Translated: CASSPSQTYNEQFF. Full variable domain (rest looked up from reference TRBV28 and TRBJ2-1): DVKVTQSSRYLVKRTGEKVFLECVQDMDHENMFWYRQDPGLGLRLIYFSYDVKMKEKGDIPEGYSVSREKKERFSLILESASTNQTSMYLCASSPSQTYNEQFFGPGTRLTVL.

The gene calls are TRBV6-1 and TRBJ1-1; 7 nucleotides line up with TRBD1. Trimming took 5 bases from V and 1 from J; bases not matched to a gene: 7. Per the germline V gene, CDR1 is MNHNS and CDR2 is SASEGT. The CDR3 is 15 residues long. CDR3 residues: CASSSLRQGNTEAFF. The CDR3 DNA follows: TGTGCCAGCAGTTCCCTCAGACAGGGGAACACTGAAGCTTTCTTT.

The V and J genes are TRBV18 and TRBJ2-7; a weak D match, TRBD1 (5 bases). CDR3 length: 15 amino acids. V lost 3 bases and J 2 bases, leaving 14 bases between the germline ends. Germline V gene data show CDR1 as KGHSH and CDR2 as LQKENI. The DNA of the CDR3 is TGTGCCAGCTCACCCGGAAGGGGCCAAACCTACGAGCAGTACTTC. It yields the protein CASSPGRGQTYEQYF.

The chain employs TRBV6-4 and TRBJ2-1; D gene unclear. Between the trimmed V and J ends, which lost 2 bases and 4 bases, there was a span of 9 bases. This CDR3 is 14 amino acids long. The germline V gene has CDR1 MRHNA and CDR2 SNTAGT. This CDR3 reads CASSDGNRYNEQFF. CDR3 coding DNA: TGTGCCAGCAGTGACGGTAACCGGTACAATGAGCAGTTCTTC.

The chain links TRBV5-1 to TRBJ2-5; D remains unclear. V lost 1 base, J lost 4 bases, and 8 bases lay in between. Germline V CDR1 and CDR2: SGHRS, YFSETQ. The CDR3 spans 13 residues. This chain's CDR3 is CASSLMKGETQYF. The CDR3 DNA follows: TGCGCCAGCAGCTTGATGAAGGGAGAGACCCAGTACTTC.

The gene calls are TRBV6-1 and TRBJ1-5; 9 positions match TRBD1. CDR1 is MNHNS, CDR2 SASEGT, per germline. The CDR3 runs to 13 residues. V was pared by 8 bases and J by 9 bases, with 8 bases of the junction left unmatched. CDR3 coding DNA: TGTGCCAGCCGGGACAGGGAACGGCGGCCCCAGCATTTT. Its translation is CASRDRERRPQHF.

This CDR3 reads CASSSTPTPTNEKLFF. CDR3 nucleotides: TGTGCCAGCAGTTCCACCCCCACTCCAACTAATGAAAAACTGTTTTTT. The rearrangement joins TRBV6-6 to TRBJ1-4, with unresolved D. Germline CDR1 and CDR2: MNHNY and SVGAGI (reference sequence). V dropped 4 bases and J dropped 0 bases, with 12 bases sitting between them. CDR3 length equals 16 residues.

V usage is TRBV9 and J usage is TRBJ2-1; TRBD2 aligns across 12 bases. Looked up from germline, CDR1 is SGDLS and CDR2 is YYNGEE. This CDR3 has 15 amino acids. The V and J ends lost 0 bases and 9 bases, in that order; junction bases with no gene match: 4. The CDR3: CASSVELAGGSEQFF. For the CDR3, the DNA is TGTGCCAGCAGCGTAGAACTAGCGGGAGGAAGTGAGCAGTTCTTC.

This chain uses TRBV27 with TRBJ1-3; tentatively, D is TRBD1 (5 bases). Germline V gene data show CDR1 as MNHEY and CDR2 as SMNVEV (reference sequence). This CDR3 has 14 amino acids. Trimming pared 11 bases from V and 4 bases from J, leaving 18 bases between. CDR3 sequence (DNA): TGTGCCCCCCCGCTGAGGGGAATCGGAAACACCATATATTTT. Its translation is CAPPLRGIGNTIYF.

The rearrangement uses TRBV4-2 and TRBJ1-4, with 9 bases matching TRBD1. Trimming removed 4 bases from V and 7 bases from J; junction bases left unmatched: 7. CDR1 LGHNA and CDR2 YNFKEQ come from the germline V gene. The CDR3 extends over 15 amino acids. The CDR3 region has the DNA TGTGCCAGCAGCCGACCGGGACAGGGCGGTGAAAAACTGTTTTTT. Encoded protein: CASSRPGQGGEKLFF.

V gene TRBV6-6 combines with J gene TRBJ2-7; 8 bases are a match to TRBD1. With V trimmed by 2 bases and J by 6 bases, 12 bases remained unmatched. The V gene's germline CDR1 is MNHNY and CDR2 SVGAGI (reference sequence). This CDR3 has 16 residues. CDR3: CASSYPPGQESGEQYF. The CDR3, as DNA: TGTGCCAGCAGTTACCCTCCGGGACAGGAATCGGGCGAGCAGTACTTC.

The chain is built from TRBV11-2 and TRBJ1-2, with a possible D match to TRBD1 (6 bases). The V gene lost 8 bases and the J gene lost 4 bases, with 14 bases spanning the gap. CDR1 and CDR2 (germline): SGHAT, FQNNGV. This CDR3 is 13 amino acids long. The CDR3 here is CASSLGAGYGYTF. Written as DNA, the CDR3 is TGTGCCAGCTCCCTGGGGGCTGGCTATGGCTACACCTTC. Based on the CDR3 plus reference TRBV11-2 and TRBJ1-2, the full variable domain is EAGVAQSPRYKIIEKRQSVAFWCNPISGHATLYWYQQILGQGPKLLIQFQNNGVVDDSQLPKDRFSAERLKGVDSTLKIQPAKLEDSAVYLCASSLGAGYGYTFGSGTRLTVV.

The chain recombines TRBV7-3 with TRBJ1-3; D ambiguous. The CDR3 runs 17 residues. V was clipped by 0 bases and J by 4 bases, with 16 bases between them. Germline lookup yields CDR1 SGHTA and CDR2 FQGTGA. The DNA for the CDR3 is TGTGCCAGCAGCTTAACGACGGCAGGAGGAGTGGGAAACACCATATATTTT. It codes for CASSLTTAGGVGNTIYF.

The rearrangement links TRBV5-4 to TRBJ2-5; 10 bases match TRBD1. Matching the DNA end better, TRBJ2-7 makes the J call doubtful. The CDR3 is 15 residues long. The germline V gene encodes CDR1 SGHNT and CDR2 YYREEE (reference sequence). The CDR3 sequence is CASRRGQGKSHEQYF. The CDR3 DNA is TGTGCCAGCAGAAGGGGACAGGGGAAGAGCCACGAGCAGTACTTC.

This clone is a singleton in its sample. A read error may account for a junction end that differs from germline. This sample also contains other DNA sequences that code for the same CDR3. The chain is built from TRBV5-4 and TRBJ1-1; D unclear. Germline assignment: CDR1 SGHNT and CDR2 YYREEE (reference sequence). The CDR3 length is 15 residues. CDR3 loop: CASSLAGLGNTEAFF. The CDR3 DNA is TGTGCTAGCAGCTTGGCCGGCTTAGGGAACACTGAAGCTTTCTTT.

The chain links TRBV10-3 to TRBJ2-2; D perhaps matches TRBD1 (6 bases). Germline values: CDR1 ENHRY, CDR2 SYGVKD. V was clipped by 7 bases and J by 6 bases, with 15 bases between them. This CDR3 has 14 amino acids. The CDR3 region has the DNA TGTGCCATCACCGGGACATCTTCCCCCGGGGAGCTGTTTTTT. This sequence encodes CAITGTSSPGELFF.

This clone was picked up a small number of times. V gene TRBV7-6 combines with J gene TRBJ2-1, with D unresolved. The CDR3 has 11 amino acids. The V end was cut by 5 bases, the J end by 7 bases, with 6 bases between. The V gene's germline CDR1 is SGHVS and CDR2 FNYEAQ. The CDR3 is CASSATNEQFF. DNA for the CDR3: TGTGCCAGCAGCGCCACTAATGAGCAGTTCTTC.

The chain uses TRBV7-8 and TRBJ2-7, with D possibly TRBD1 on 6 matching bases. Germline V gene data show CDR1 as SGHVS and CDR2 as FQNEAQ. The CDR3 is made up of 15 amino acids. V was shortened by 5 bases and J by 0 bases, with 14 bases between the two germline ends. CDR3 region: CASSPARGGSYEQYF. The CDR3 coding sequence is TGTGCCAGCAGCCCAGCGCGAGGGGGCTCCTACGAGCAGTACTTC.

This clone was seen a few times. The chain uses TRBV4-1 and TRBJ2-3, with a possible D match to TRBD1 (5 bases). The CDR3 runs 18 residues. Trimming shortened V by 1 base and J by 6 bases, and 23 bases separated the two germline ends. The germline V gene encodes CDR1 MGHRA and CDR2 YSYEKL. CDR3 sequence reads: CASSQGTGAYRLRDTQYF. CDR3 DNA sequence: TGCGCCAGCAGCCAAGGAACTGGGGCATATAGATTAAGGGATACGCAGTATTTT.